This T cell receptor (beta chain) derives from a study of CD8 T cells in ankylosing spondylitis. Looked up from germline, CDR1 is SQVTM and CDR2 is ANQGSEA. Trimming removed 7 bases at V and 4 bases at J, with 17 bases between. This CDR3 region has 14 residues. The study, taken as a whole, reports: A motif of eight or nine highly homologous TCR beta variants was seen as apparently characteristic of ankylosing spondylitis blood.

TCRdb analysed the 5' RACE reads with MiXCR anew, one entry per CDR3 protein. Of more than 650,000 distinct CDR3 sequences detected, approximately 12% appear once; the ten largest clones hold about 0.5%. This clonotype was observed a handful of times. The antigen is unknown. The chain employs TRBV29-1 and TRBJ2-1; perhaps TRBD2 as D (6 bases). This clonotype was sampled from a male donor with ankylosing spondylitis. The sequenced sample consisted of blood, either unsorted or a sorted T cell fraction (not recorded which). CDR3 nucleotides: TGCAGCGCTCTCCGTGGAGGGGTTTACAATGAGCAGTTCTTC. It is translated as CSALRGGVYNEQFF.